This T cell receptor beta chain was sequenced in a study of T cells in Graves' hyperthyroidism and ophthalmopathy. On the study more broadly: Upon initial diagnosis and before any treatment, peripheral blood was collected.

Each diagnosis drew on symptoms, thyroxine, TRAb, thyroid ultrasound and orbital computed tomography findings. Germline V CDR1 and CDR2: LNHDA, SQIVND (reference sequence). With 3 bases removed from V and 4 bases from J, the gap between germline ends came to 13 bases. This CDR3 is 15 amino acids long. Amplified TCR beta CDR3 regions derived from RNA transcripts. The HTBI primer set drove a first-round RT-PCR of the TCR CDR3. TCRdb reprocessed the multiplex PCR reads with MiXCR, giving one entry per CDR3 protein. The sample has 250,000 to 300,000 distinct CDR3 sequences, about a sixth seen once. Sequencing input: blood. The receptor's source is a woman aged 55-70 years with Graves' ophthalmopathy. The rearrangement joins TRBV19 to TRBJ1-5; D unresolved. For the CDR3, the DNA is TGTGCCAGTAGTATCGAAGGACGGCGAAATCAGCCCCAGCATTTT. Amino acids: CASSIEGRRNQPQHF.